The sequence of this TCR beta chain was determined in a study of T cell responses to AZD1222 COVID-19 vaccine (dated by TCRdb to the early 2020s). About the study as a whole: TCR sequencing covered 230 or so trial participants: roughly 200 given two doses of AZD1222 and some 25 given two doses of MenACWY control vaccine. Enrollment into the trials was organized by age into subgroups of 18-55, 56-69 and 70-plus years, and those subgroups contained roughly 150, 30 and 60 TCR-sequenced participants, respectively. The full study reports these points: The whole spike protein was spanned by vaccine-associated CD4 TCRs, and dominant responses were seen in regions 160-218 and 743-854. Most participants were white British and females outnumbered males, and the authors suggested that clonal diversity may have been underestimated. Because no samples from the day 14 peak response were available, repertoires could be characterized only after the peak T cell response. Reportedly, almost half of the unique spike-specific TCRs recognized epitopes lying outside the regions that are mutated in the B.1.351 and B.1.1.7 variants. The 56-69-year group was small, and its depth increase did not reach significance, likely because of low power. After two AZD1222 doses, spike-specific TCR breadth and depth were significantly higher than at day 0 and than in MenACWY recipients. Conclusions about previously exposed vaccinees are limited because only a handful of AZD1222 recipients were SARS-CoV-2 seropositive at baseline.

The time point label corresponds to: about 28 days (+/-7) after the second vaccine dose. Because spike-specific TCR depth and breadth did not differ between the two schedules, AZD1222 recipients who got a second dose at roughly 4 weeks were pooled with those who got a second dose at roughly 12 weeks. Vaccinee samples came from UK trials COV001 and COV002, including a single-blind randomized controlled phase 2/3 trial of AZD1222 (ChAdOx1 nCoV-19) in healthy adults. Trial participant PBMC samples were collected at day 0 and day 28 after the second dose for TCRbeta chain sequencing. Between the V and J ends, shortened by 2 bases and 5 bases respectively, the junction contains 7 bases. The germline V gene specifies MNHEY as CDR1 and SVGAGI as CDR2. The CDR3 measures 14 amino acids from cysteine to phenylalanine. Solely the CDR3 DNA is kept, with 42 bases framed from the first base. The CDR3 regions of human TCRbeta chains were analyzed by immunosequencing. As for the authors' bioinformatics: Repertoire TCRs were checked for matches against a reference library of SARS-CoV-2-specific TCRs that had been generated using the MIRA antigen-specificity platform. Breadth was defined as the fraction of unique TCRs that were SARS-CoV-2-associated, and depth was defined as the fraction of total T cells that were SARS-CoV-2-associated. Using the MIRA data, every spike-specific TCR was mapped to the spike region that the TCR reacted to and assigned to either a CD4 or a CD8 class. Log10-transformed breadth and depth values were compared by one-way ANOVA with Sidak's multiple comparisons tests. Sourced from immuneACCESS, this table was stored by TCRdb with only in-frame sequences that have V and J called. A share of the clones is absent; for the studies checked, an unresolved V gene accounts for under half, and the remainder has no known explanation. Clone size and the V and J calls come from that table; the DNA yielded D and trimming. The sample data list roughly 77,000 clones, and 90% of these were observed just once. 3% to 3.5% of the sample is held by the ten biggest clonotypes.

With regard to this clone: Its recognized antigen is unknown. No clone much larger than this one lies a single base away; base qualities are absent.

The sequenced sample was peripheral blood, obtained 28 days after the second AZD1222 dose. The sequence was collected from an adult who received the AZD1222 COVID-19 vaccine. The rearranged segments are TRBV6-5 and TRBJ1-6, with the D gene not confidently named. The nucleotide sequence is given as TGTGCCAGCAGTTACCGCGGGAATAATTCACCCCTCCACTTT. This translates into CASSYRGNNSPLHF.